Below are 26 T cell receptor beta chains sequenced from a single sample in a study of T cells in women clearing cervical HPV infection. Assay: immunoSEQ multiplex PCR; the TCRdb copy retains only in-frame clones and omits some. This listing includes tens of thousands of clones. The sequenced sample consisted of blood buffy coat. These receptors came from a woman between 18 and 69 years old with a cervical HPV16 infection that either progressed to CIN3+ or cleared (not recorded which).

On this clone: The read halts 3 residues ahead of the CDR3 end, with the missing end drawn from the germline J gene. V gene TRBV20-1 combines with J gene TRBJ2-3; 7 bases match TRBD2. Per the germline V gene, CDR1 is DFQATT and CDR2 is SNEGSKA (reference sequence). This CDR3 has 12 amino acids. The J segment lost 2 bases and the V segment lost 7 bases, leaving 3 bases of the junction unmatched. This chain's CDR3 is CSVRGYTDTQYF. CDR3 DNA, as far as it was read: TGCAGTGTGCGGGGGTACACAGATACG.

About this clone itself: Read data end 3 residues before the CDR3 end; the end is taken from the germline J gene. J is TRBJ1-3 and V is TRBV5-1; a possible D gene is TRBD1 (5 bases). The CDR3 has 16 residues. Germline V gives CDR1 SGHRS, CDR2 YFSETQ. The ends were cut back, 3 bases at V and 0 bases at J, with 13 bases in the middle. CDR3 DNA, as far as it was read: TGCGCCAGCAGCTGGTCCCAGGGATTCTCTGGAAACACC. Protein: CASSWSQGFSGNT. The entire CDR3 is CASSWSQGFSGNTIYF.

A note on this clone: The sequence runs out 3 residues before the end of the CDR3; the remainder is reconstructed from the germline J gene. The V and J genes are TRBV30 and TRBJ2-1, with D tentatively TRBD1 (6 bases). The germline CDR1 and CDR2 sequences are GTSNPN and SVGIG (reference sequence). Between the trimmed V and J ends, which lost 3 bases and 7 bases, there was a span of 13 bases. This CDR3 contains 13 residues. This CDR3 reads CAWRTGDPNEQFF. Partial CDR3 DNA: TGTGCCTGGAGGACAGGCGACCCAAATGAG.

With regard to this clone: Read data end 3 residues before the CDR3 end; the end is taken from the germline J gene. The chain recombines TRBV10-1 with TRBJ2-3; possible D gene TRBD2, 6 bases. The V end was cut by 10 bases, the J end by 0 bases, with 14 bases between. Germline CDR1 WNHNN, CDR2 SYGVQD (reference sequence). The CDR3 is made up of 14 amino acids. The CDR3 here is CATSPAGSTDTQYF. The sequenced CDR3 bases are TGCGCCACCTCCCCGGCGGGAAGCACAGATACG.

About this clone itself: The CDR3 extends 3 residues past the end of the read, so its final part is completed from the germline J gene. The chain is built from TRBV7-9 and TRBJ2-4; 9 bases agree with TRBD1. This CDR3 contains 15 residues. The V gene's germline CDR1 is SEHNR and CDR2 FQNEAQ (reference sequence). The CDR3 is CASSEQPGQGSRQYF. The DNA read from the CDR3 is TGTGCCAGCAGCGAACAACCGGGACAGGGTAGTCGT.

As for this clone: The read is 3 residues too short to cover the CDR3 end, so that end is filled in from the germline J gene. The genes are TRBV5-4 and TRBJ2-3; perhaps TRBD1 as D (5 bases). Germline CDR1 reads SGHNT; CDR2 reads YYREEE (reference sequence). The V end lost 6 bases, the J end lost 2 bases, and 13 bases lay between the germline ends. The CDR3 sequence is 14 residues long. The covered CDR3 bases are TGTGCCAGCATGGGGCTCCCTTTCACAGATACG. Its protein product is CASMGLPFTDT. In full, the CDR3 is CASMGLPFTDTQYF.

As for this clone: The read stops 3 residues short of the end of the CDR3; the missing end is completed from the germline J gene. Other DNA sequences in this sample translate to the same CDR3. This rearrangement joins TRBV7-9 to TRBJ2-5; D is undetermined. The V end was cut by 3 bases, the J end by 7 bases, with 12 bases between. Germline-derived CDR1 and CDR2 are SEHNR and FQNEAQ (reference sequence). This CDR3 contains 13 residues. The DNA read from the CDR3 is TGTGCCAGCAGCTTCGATTACTTACCGACC. As protein: CASSFDYLPT. The whole CDR3 reads CASSFDYLPTQYF.

Of note for this clone: Coverage ceases 3 residues before the CDR3 finishes, and the germline J gene fills in the end. V gene TRBV10-3 combines with J gene TRBJ2-7; 12 bases align to TRBD1. Germline CDR1 reads ENHRY; CDR2 reads SYGVKD. Trimming removed 6 bases from V and 6 bases from J; junction bases left unmatched: 15. This CDR3 contains 17 residues. The sequenced part of the CDR3 DNA is TGTGCCATCAGGAGAGGCGGTTCGGGACAGGGGGCTCTCGAG. It translates to CAIRRGGSGQGALE. The whole CDR3 sequence is CAIRRGGSGQGALEQYF.

As to this clone: The read gets to within 3 residues of the CDR3 end, and the germline J gene fills in the rest. V usage is TRBV5-1 and J usage is TRBJ2-1, with D possibly matching TRBD1 (6 bases). V was cut by 6 bases and J by 3 bases, with 16 bases left in between. The germline V gene encodes CDR1 SGHRS and CDR2 YFSETQ. This CDR3 has 15 amino acids. Partial CDR3 DNA: TGCGCCAGCATCGACTCCCGGGACAACTACAATGAG. This gives the protein CASIDSRDNYNE. The whole CDR3 sequence is CASIDSRDNYNEQFF.

In the case of this clone: The read terminates 3 residues ahead of where the CDR3 ends, so the germline J gene completes it. The chain uses TRBV5-4 and TRBJ1-4; no clear D gene. CDR3 length equals 14 residues. Germline V gene lookup returns CDR1 SGHNT and CDR2 YYREEE (reference sequence). V gave up 4 bases and J gave up 8 bases, with 15 bases separating them. This CDR3 reads CASSPEGQIEKLFF. Incomplete CDR3 DNA: TGTGCCAGCAGCCCCGAAGGGCAGATCGAAAAA. The full variable domain, with the rest looked up from reference TRBV5-4 and TRBJ1-4, is ETGVTQSPTHLIKTRGQQVTLRCSSQSGHNTVSWYQQALGQGPQFIFQYYREEENGRGNFPPRFSGLQFPNYSSELNVNALELDDSALYLCASSPEGQIEKLFFGSGTQLSVL.

A word on this clone: The read falls 3 residues short of the CDR3 end, and the missing part is taken from the germline J gene. The chain uses TRBV6-4 and TRBJ1-6; possible D gene TRBD1, 6 bases. This CDR3 region has 13 residues. Between the trimmed V and J ends, which lost 8 bases and 10 bases, there was a span of 15 bases. Germline V CDR1 and CDR2: MRHNA, SNTAGT. The CDR3 DNA, read in part, is TGTGCCAGCTCCCTTGATCAGGGGTCACCC. It yields the protein CASSLDQGSP. The whole CDR3 is CASSLDQGSPLHF.

Concerning this clone itself: The CDR3 goes on 3 residues after the read ends, and that part is filled in from the germline J gene. The chain links TRBV19 to TRBJ2-7; unclear D gene. The V gene lost 5 bases and the J gene lost 0 bases, with 14 bases spanning the gap. Germline values: CDR1 LNHDA, CDR2 SQIVND (reference sequence). CDR3 length equals 15 residues. The CDR3 spells CASSSGWISSYEQYF. CDR3 bases read: TGTGCCAGTAGTTCCGGGTGGATCAGCTCCTACGAG.

As regards this clone: The missing CDR3 end, 3 residues past where the read stops, is filled in from the germline J gene. J is TRBJ2-7 and V is TRBV19, with 7 bases fitting TRBD2. Germline V gene lookup returns CDR1 LNHDA and CDR2 SQIVND (reference sequence). The length of the CDR3 is 12 residues. V gave up 4 bases and J gave up 4 bases; unmatched junction bases: 1. The CDR3: CASSRAGYEQYF. The DNA read from the CDR3 is TGTGCCAGTAGTAGAGCGGGGTACGAG.

As for this clone: Read coverage stops 3 residues before the CDR3 terminus; the germline J gene supplies the remainder. The J gene is TRBJ1-1, the V gene TRBV7-9; D remains unclear. CDR1 SEHNR and CDR2 FQNEAQ come from the germline V gene (reference sequence). The CDR3 runs to 13 residues. Trimming took off 7 bases at V and 1 base at J, with 10 bases between the two ends. The CDR3 reads CASTKFGNTEAFF. CDR3 DNA (partial): TGTGCCAGCACCAAGTTCGGGAACACTGAA.

With respect to this clone: The CDR3 end lies 3 residues beyond the end of the read and is filled in from the germline J gene. The chain couples TRBV7-3 to TRBJ2-2; D unclear. The CDR3 is 14 residues long. V lost 5 bases and J lost 1, with 8 bases in between. Germline CDR1 SGHTA, CDR2 FQGTGA. The CDR3 bases that were read are TGTGCCAGCAGCCCAAATCAGAACACCGGGGAG. Its translation: CASSPNQNTGE. In full, the CDR3 reads CASSPNQNTGELFF.

As concerns this clone: The read falls 3 residues short of the CDR3 end, and the missing part is taken from the germline J gene. The chain recombines TRBV10-3 with TRBJ1-6; maybe TRBD1 (5 bases). The CDR3 extends over 15 amino acids. Germline V gene lookup returns CDR1 ENHRY and CDR2 SYGVKD. Trimming removed 3 bases from V and 7 bases from J, with 13 bases in between. CDR3 DNA, as far as it was read: TGTGCCATCAGTGATTCTCTCGCAGGGAATTCACCC. It codes for CAISDSLAGNSP. The full CDR3 reads CAISDSLAGNSPLHF.

As regards this clone: The CDR3 end falls 3 residues outside the read, so it is completed with the germline J gene. The chain employs TRBV20-1 and TRBJ1-2; TRBD1 aligns across 10 bases. The V gene end was trimmed by 3 bases and the J gene end by 5 bases; junction bases not matched to a gene: 9. Looked up from germline, CDR1 is DFQATT and CDR2 is SNEGSKA (reference sequence). The CDR3 runs to 15 residues. Incomplete CDR3 DNA: TGCAGTGCTAGTCCCCGGGACAGGGGTGCTTATGGC. Its protein is CSASPRDRGAYG. The whole CDR3 sequence reads CSASPRDRGAYGYTF.

A remark on this clone: The CDR3 end lies 3 residues beyond the end of the read and is filled in from the germline J gene. This chain uses TRBV7-2 with TRBJ1-1; a possible D gene is TRBD1 (6 bases). CDR1 SGHTA and CDR2 FQGNSA come from the germline V gene. V was trimmed by 6 bases and J by 1 base, leaving 12 bases between them. This CDR3 has 14 amino acids. CDR3 DNA, as far as it was read: TGTGCCAGCAGTATCGACAGGTGGAACACTGAA. This sequence encodes CASSIDRWNTE. The CDR3, in full, reads CASSIDRWNTEAFF.

Notes on this clone: The sequenced fragment ends 3 residues before the CDR3 boundary, so the rest is inferred from the germline J gene. The chain combines TRBV2 with TRBJ2-1; D remains ambiguous. Trimming removed 4 bases from V and 4 bases from J, with 2 bases in between. This CDR3 region has 11 residues. Germline values: CDR1 SNHLY, CDR2 FYNNEI. The CDR3 bases that were read are TGTGCCAGCAGTGCTTACAATGAG. Translation gives CASSAYNE. The whole CDR3 protein reads CASSAYNEQFF.

Turning to this clone: The CDR3 end falls 3 residues outside the read, so it is completed with the germline J gene. The rearrangement joins TRBV25-1 to TRBJ2-7; 8 bases are shared with TRBD1. Looked up from germline, CDR1 is MGHDK and CDR2 is SYGVNS. The CDR3 extends over 14 amino acids. V lost 9 bases to trimming and J lost 0 bases; unmatched junction nucleotides: 7. The CDR3 here is CASKGQESSYEQYF. The CDR3 DNA, read in part, is TGTGCCAGTAAGGGACAGGAGAGCTCCTACGAG.

About this clone: With the read ending 3 residues before the CDR3 end, the germline J gene is used to fill in that end. J is TRBJ2-1 and V is TRBV7-6, with D tentatively TRBD2 (7 bases). CDR1 is SGHVS and CDR2 is FNYEAQ in the germline V gene. Trimming removed 5 bases at V and 4 bases at J, with 21 bases between. The CDR3 contains 17 residues. Incomplete CDR3 DNA: TGTGCCAGCAGCCCACTGAACCGGGGGGCCCCTTACAATGAG. It specifies CASSPLNRGAPYNE. The full CDR3 is CASSPLNRGAPYNEQFF.

As concerns this clone: The read stops 3 residues short of the end of the CDR3; the missing end is completed from the germline J gene. The rearrangement uses TRBV7-2 and TRBJ1-4; D is perhaps TRBD1 (5 bases). The CDR3 spans 14 residues. Germline lookup yields CDR1 SGHTA and CDR2 FQGNSA. V lost 5 bases to trimming and J lost 8 bases, with 15 bases between them. This CDR3 reads CASSQALGGEKLFF. CDR3 bases read: TGTGCCAGCAGCCAAGCACTGGGGGGGGAAAAA. Drawing the rest from reference TRBV7-2 and TRBJ1-4, the complete variable domain is GAGVSQSPSNKVTEKGKDVELRCDPISGHTALYWYRQSLGQGLEFLIYFQGNSAPDKSGLPSDRFSAERTGGSVSTLTIQRTQQEDSAVYLCASSQALGGEKLFFGSGTQLSVL.

Partial CDR3 DNA: TGTGCCAGTAGTATCGGAGGGGCAGGGGCAATCGAACAGCCC. It is translated as CASSIGGAGAIEQP. The full CDR3 sequence reads CASSIGGAGAIEQPQHF. The chain employs TRBV19 and TRBJ1-5, with a possible D match to TRBD1 (6 bases). The read gets to within 3 residues of the CDR3 end, and the germline J gene fills in the rest. This CDR3 has 17 residues. Germline values: CDR1 LNHDA, CDR2 SQIVND (reference sequence). With 3 bases removed from V and 7 bases from J, the gap between germline ends came to 22 bases.

The DNA read from the CDR3 is TGTGCCAGCAGCCGTAAGACAGGGGGCGATGGC. Its protein is CASSRKTGGDG. The entire CDR3 is CASSRKTGGDGYTF. This chain joins TRBV7-2 and TRBJ1-2; 10 nucleotides line up with TRBD1. The sequenced fragment ends 3 residues before the CDR3 boundary, so the rest is inferred from the germline J gene. V trimming: 5 bases; J trimming: 6 bases; junction bases outside the gene matches: 6. In germline, CDR1 is SGHTA, CDR2 FQGNSA. The CDR3 contains 14 residues. The variable domain in full, with the rest retrieved from reference TRBV7-2 and TRBJ1-2, is GAGVSQSPSNKVTEKGKDVELRCDPISGHTALYWYRQSLGQGLEFLIYFQGNSAPDKSGLPSDRFSAERTGGSVSTLTIQRTQQEDSAVYLCASSRKTGGDGYTFGSGTRLTVV.

On this clone: The read comes to an end 3 residues before the CDR3 does, leaving the germline J gene to fill in the end. The chain is built from TRBV20-1 and TRBJ1-2; D unresolved. V was clipped by 4 bases and J by 1 base, with 10 bases between them. Germline V gene sequence: CDR1 DFQATT, CDR2 SNEGSKA (reference sequence). The CDR3 length is 13 residues. The CDR3 here is CSAKEGRNYGYTF. The DNA read from the CDR3 is TGCAGTGCTAAAGAGGGCCGTAACTATGGC.

Comments on this clone: The CDR3 goes on 3 residues after the read ends, and that part is filled in from the germline J gene. The J gene is TRBJ1-1, the V gene TRBV2, with TRBD1 identical over 10 bases. Unmatched junction bases numbered 8, after V lost 6 bases and J lost 4 bases. CDR3 size: 15 residues. CDR1 and CDR2 from the germline V gene are SNHLY and FYNNEI. CDR3: CASRGLRTGGTEAFF. The covered CDR3 bases are TGTGCCAGCAGGGGACTAAGGACAGGGGGCACTGAA.